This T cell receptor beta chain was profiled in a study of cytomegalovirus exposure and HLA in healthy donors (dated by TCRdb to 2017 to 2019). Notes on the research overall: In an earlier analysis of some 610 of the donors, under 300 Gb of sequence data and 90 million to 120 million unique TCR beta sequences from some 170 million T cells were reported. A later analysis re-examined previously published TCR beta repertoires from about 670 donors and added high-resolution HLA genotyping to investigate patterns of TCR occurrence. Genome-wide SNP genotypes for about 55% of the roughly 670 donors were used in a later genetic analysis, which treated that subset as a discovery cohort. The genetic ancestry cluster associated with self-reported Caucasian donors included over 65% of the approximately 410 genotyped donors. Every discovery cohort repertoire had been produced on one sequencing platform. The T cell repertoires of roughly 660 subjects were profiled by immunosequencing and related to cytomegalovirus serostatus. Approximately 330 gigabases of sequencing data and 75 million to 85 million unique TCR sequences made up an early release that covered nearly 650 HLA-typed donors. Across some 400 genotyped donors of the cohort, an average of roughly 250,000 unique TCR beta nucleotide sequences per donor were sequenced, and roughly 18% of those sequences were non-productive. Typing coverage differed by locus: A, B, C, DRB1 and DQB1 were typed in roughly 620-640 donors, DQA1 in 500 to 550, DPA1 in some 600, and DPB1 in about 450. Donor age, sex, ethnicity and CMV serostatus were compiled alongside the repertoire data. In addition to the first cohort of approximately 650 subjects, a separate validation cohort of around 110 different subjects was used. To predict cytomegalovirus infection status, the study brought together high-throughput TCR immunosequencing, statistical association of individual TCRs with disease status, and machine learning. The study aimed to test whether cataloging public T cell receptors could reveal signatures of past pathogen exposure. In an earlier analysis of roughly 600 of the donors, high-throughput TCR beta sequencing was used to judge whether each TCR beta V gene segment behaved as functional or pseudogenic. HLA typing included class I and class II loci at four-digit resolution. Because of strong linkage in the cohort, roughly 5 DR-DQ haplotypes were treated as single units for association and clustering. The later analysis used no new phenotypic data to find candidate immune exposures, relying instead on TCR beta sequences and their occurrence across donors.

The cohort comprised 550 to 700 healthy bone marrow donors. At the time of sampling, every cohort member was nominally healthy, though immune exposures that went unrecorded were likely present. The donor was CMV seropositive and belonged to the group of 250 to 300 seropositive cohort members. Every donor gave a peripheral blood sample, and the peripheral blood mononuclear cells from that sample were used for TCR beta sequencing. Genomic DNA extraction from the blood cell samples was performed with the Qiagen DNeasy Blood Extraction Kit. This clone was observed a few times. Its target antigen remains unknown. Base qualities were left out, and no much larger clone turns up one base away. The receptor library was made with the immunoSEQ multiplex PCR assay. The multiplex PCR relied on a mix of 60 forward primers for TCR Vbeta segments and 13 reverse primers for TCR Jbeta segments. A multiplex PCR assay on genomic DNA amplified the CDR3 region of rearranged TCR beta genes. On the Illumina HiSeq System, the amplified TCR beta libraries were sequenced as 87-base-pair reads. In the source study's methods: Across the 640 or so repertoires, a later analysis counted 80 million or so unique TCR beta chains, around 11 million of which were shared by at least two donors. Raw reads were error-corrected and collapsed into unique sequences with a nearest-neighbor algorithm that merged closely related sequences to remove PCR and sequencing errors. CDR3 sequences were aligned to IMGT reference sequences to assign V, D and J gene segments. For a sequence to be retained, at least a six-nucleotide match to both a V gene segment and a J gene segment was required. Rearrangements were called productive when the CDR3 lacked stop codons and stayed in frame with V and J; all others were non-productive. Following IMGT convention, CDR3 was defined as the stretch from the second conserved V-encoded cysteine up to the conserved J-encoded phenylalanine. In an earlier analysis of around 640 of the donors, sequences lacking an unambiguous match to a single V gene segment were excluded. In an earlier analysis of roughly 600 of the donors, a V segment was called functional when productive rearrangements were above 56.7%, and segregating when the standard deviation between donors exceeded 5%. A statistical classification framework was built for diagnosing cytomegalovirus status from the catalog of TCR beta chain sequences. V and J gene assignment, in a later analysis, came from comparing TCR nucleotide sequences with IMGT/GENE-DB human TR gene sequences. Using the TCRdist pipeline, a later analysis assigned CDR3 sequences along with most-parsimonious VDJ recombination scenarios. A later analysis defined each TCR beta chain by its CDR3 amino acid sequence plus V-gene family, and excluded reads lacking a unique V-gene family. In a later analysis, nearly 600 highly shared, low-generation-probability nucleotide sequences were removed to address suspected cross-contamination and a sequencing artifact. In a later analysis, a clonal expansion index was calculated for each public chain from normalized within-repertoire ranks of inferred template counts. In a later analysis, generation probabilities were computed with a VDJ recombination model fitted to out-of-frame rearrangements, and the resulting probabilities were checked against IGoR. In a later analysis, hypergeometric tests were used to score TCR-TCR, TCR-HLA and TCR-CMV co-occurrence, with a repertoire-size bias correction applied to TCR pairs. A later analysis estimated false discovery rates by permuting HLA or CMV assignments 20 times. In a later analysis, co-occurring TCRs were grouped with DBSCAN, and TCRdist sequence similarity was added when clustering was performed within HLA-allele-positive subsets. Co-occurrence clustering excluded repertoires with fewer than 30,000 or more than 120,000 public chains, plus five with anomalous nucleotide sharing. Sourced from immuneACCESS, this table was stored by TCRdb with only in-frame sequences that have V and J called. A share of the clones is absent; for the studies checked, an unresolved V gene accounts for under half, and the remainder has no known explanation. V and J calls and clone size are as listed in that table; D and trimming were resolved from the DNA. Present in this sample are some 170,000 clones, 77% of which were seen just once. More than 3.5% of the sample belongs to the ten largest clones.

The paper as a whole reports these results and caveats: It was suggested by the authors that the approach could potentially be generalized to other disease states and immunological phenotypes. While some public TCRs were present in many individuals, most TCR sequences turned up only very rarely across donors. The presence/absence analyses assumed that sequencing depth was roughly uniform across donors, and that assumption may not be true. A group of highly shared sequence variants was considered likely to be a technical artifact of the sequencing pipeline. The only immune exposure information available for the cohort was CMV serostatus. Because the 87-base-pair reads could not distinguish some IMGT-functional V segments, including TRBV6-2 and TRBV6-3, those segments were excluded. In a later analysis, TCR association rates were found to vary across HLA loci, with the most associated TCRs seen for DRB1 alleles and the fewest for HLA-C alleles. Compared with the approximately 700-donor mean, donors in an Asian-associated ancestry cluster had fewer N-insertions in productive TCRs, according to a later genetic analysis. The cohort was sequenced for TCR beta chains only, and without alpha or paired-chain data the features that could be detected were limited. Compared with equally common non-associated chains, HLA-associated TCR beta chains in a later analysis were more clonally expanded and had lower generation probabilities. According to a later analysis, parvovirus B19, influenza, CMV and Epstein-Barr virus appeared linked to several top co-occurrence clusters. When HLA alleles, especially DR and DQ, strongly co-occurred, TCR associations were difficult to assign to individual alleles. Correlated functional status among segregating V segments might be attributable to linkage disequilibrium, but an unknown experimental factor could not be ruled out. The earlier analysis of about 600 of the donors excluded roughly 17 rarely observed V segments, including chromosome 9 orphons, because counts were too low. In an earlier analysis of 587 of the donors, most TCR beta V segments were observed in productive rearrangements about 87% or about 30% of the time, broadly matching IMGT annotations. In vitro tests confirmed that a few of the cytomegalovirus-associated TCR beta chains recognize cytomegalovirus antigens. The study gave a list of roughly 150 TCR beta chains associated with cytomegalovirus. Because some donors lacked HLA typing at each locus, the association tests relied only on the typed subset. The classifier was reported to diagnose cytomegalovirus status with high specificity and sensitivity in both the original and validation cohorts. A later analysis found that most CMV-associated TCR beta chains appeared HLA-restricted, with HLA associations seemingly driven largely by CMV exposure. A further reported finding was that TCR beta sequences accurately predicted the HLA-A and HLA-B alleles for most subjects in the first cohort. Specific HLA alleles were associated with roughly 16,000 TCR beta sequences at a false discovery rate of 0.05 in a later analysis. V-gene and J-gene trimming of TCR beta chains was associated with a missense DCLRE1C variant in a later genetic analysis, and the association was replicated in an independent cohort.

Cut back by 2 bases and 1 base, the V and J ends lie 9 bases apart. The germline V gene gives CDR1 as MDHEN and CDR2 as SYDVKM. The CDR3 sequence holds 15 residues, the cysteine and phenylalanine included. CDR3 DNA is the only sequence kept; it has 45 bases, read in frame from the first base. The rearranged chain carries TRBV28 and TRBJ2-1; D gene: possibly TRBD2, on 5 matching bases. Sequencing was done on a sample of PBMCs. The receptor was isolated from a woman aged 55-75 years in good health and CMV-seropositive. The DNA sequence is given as TGTGCCAGCAGTTTAGAGGGAATGTCCTACAATGAGCAGTTCTTC. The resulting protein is CASSLEGMSYNEQFF.